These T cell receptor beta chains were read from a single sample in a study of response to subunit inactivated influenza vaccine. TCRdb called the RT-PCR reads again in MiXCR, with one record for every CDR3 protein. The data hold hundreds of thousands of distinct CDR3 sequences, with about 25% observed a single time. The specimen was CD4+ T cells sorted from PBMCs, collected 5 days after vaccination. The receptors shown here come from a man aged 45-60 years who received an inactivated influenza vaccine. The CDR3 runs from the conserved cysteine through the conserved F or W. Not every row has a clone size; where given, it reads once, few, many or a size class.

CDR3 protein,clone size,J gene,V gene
CASSPDYNTIYF,few,TRBJ1-3,TRBV18
CASSGARAGYNEQFF,few,TRBJ2-1,TRBV7-7
CASSQDFTRVGTEAFF,-,TRBJ1-1,TRBV4-2
CASSSPGGGEKLFF,few,TRBJ1-4,TRBV12-3/TRBV12-4
CASSLEAKTDEQFF,-,TRBJ2-1,TRBV5-1
CSVRQGQSTDTQYF,few,TRBJ2-3,TRBV29-1
CASSRRLLSSYNSPLHF,-,TRBJ1-6,TRBV6-1
CASRILGPNTEAFF,-,TRBJ1-1,TRBV21-1
CSAPGRTGGHYNEQFF,-,TRBJ2-1,TRBV20-1
CASSLGPGALETQYF,-,TRBJ2-5,TRBV5-1
CASSFRTGSYGYTF,many,TRBJ1-2,TRBV5-6
CASSPRTFGSEQYF,few,TRBJ2-7,TRBV9
CASSQDPGGTYNEQFF,-,TRBJ2-1,TRBV4-2
CASSLEAGDYGYTF,-,TRBJ1-2,TRBV7-2
CASSLYAGVGETQYF,few,TRBJ2-5,TRBV7-2
CASSLFQDYEQYF,-,TRBJ2-7,TRBV27
CSADTDRANYGYTF,-,TRBJ1-2,TRBV20-1
CASRSQAGHSSYEQYF,-,TRBJ2-7,TRBV28
CATSRTGQLQETQYF,-,TRBJ2-5,TRBV15
CSARVSGTEQFF,many,TRBJ2-1,TRBV20-1
CASTYHRDSYEQYF,medium-sized,TRBJ2-7,TRBV6-1